The entry that follows covers one T cell receptor (beta chain) sequence. Antigen: not known. Sequenced by immunoSEQ multiplex PCR; TCRdb stores in-frame clones only, minus some. The sample contains more than 150,000 clones, about 90% of which appear only once. The data derive from a study of T cell responses to AZD1222 COVID-19 vaccine. Study observations and caveats: Dominant CD4 TCR responses targeted spike regions 160-218 and 743-854. Scientists sampled the repertoires only once the peak T cell response had passed.

Germline CDR1 SNHLY, CDR2 FYNNEI. The CDR3 spans 15 residues. V was cut by 2 bases and J by 8 bases, with 18 bases left in between. The J gene is TRBJ1-2, the V gene TRBV2; D is uncertain. This sequence was found in an adult who received the AZD1222 COVID-19 vaccine. The sample here was peripheral blood, taken 28 days after the second AZD1222 dose. CDR3 sequence: CASSESRGETKGYTF. Written as DNA, the CDR3 is TGTGCCAGCAGTGAATCTCGGGGAGAAACAAAGGGCTACACCTTC.